What follows is one T cell receptor beta chain and its context. As originally analysed: Estimates of nucleated cell counts were drawn from the amplification of reference gene primers. Using immunoSEQ multiplex PCR, the repertoire was profiled, and TCRdb retains in-frame clones only, with some absent. V and J calls and clone size are as listed in that table; D and trimming were resolved from the DNA. The sample carries 150,000 or so clones, around 85% recorded once. This record comes from a study of blood T cell repertoires in COVID-19. At the level of the study: The United States, Italy and Spain supplied acute and convalescent COVID-19 samples. T cells, B-cell-depleted T cells, or PBMCs supplied cDNA or gDNA.

The CDR3 has 15 amino acids. V lost 6 bases and J lost 5, with 17 bases in between. Germline CDR1 SGHVS, CDR2 FQNEAQ. The chain links TRBV7-8 to TRBJ2-1; D unresolved. Specimen: peripheral blood. The source is a woman between 65 and 79 years old with acute or convalescent COVID-19. The CDR3 is CASRPSASGNNEQFF. Here the CDR3 DNA reads TGTGCCAGCAGGCCCTCGGCCTCAGGCAACAATGAGCAGTTCTTC.